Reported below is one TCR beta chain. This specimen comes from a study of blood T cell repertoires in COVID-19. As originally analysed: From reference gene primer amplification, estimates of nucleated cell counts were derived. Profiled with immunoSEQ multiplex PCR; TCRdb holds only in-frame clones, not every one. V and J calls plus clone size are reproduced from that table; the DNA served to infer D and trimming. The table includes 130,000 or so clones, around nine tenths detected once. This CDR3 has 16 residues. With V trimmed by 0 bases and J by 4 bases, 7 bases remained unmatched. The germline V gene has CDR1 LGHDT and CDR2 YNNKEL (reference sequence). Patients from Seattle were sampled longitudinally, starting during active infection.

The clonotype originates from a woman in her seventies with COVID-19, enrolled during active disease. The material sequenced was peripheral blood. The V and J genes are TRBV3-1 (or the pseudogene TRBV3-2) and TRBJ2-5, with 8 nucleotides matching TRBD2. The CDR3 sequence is CASSQESGGGGETQYF. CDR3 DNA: TGTGCCAGCAGCCAAGAAAGCGGGGGAGGCGGAGAGACCCAGTACTTC.